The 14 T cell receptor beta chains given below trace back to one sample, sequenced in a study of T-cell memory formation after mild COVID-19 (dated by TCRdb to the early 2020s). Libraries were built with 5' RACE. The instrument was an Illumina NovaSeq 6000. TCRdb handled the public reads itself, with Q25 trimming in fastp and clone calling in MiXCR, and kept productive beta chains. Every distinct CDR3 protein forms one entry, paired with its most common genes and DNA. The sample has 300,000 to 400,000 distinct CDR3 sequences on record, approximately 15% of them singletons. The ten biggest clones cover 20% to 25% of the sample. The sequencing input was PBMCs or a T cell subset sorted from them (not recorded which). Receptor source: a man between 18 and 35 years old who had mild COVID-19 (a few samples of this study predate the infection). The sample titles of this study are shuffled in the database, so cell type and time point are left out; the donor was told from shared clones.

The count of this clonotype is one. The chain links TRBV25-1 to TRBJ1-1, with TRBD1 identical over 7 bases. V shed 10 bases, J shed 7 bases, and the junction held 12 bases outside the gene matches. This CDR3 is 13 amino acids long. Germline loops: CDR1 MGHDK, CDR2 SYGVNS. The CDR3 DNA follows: TGTGCCACCAACGGGGGGCAGGGGGGTGAAGCTTTCTTT. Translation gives CATNGGQGGEAFF. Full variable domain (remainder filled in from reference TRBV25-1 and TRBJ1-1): EADIYQTPRYLVIGTGKKITLECSQTMGHDKMYWYQQDPGMELHLIHYSYGVNSTEKGDLSSESTVSRIRTEHFPLTLESARPSHTSQYLCATNGGQGGEAFFGQGTRLTVV.

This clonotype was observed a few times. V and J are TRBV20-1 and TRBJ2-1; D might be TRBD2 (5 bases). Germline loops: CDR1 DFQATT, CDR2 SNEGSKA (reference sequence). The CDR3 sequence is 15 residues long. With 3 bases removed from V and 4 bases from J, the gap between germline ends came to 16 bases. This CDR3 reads CSASPRSGGYNEQFF. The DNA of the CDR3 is TGCAGTGCTAGCCCGCGTAGTGGAGGATACAATGAGCAGTTCTTC.

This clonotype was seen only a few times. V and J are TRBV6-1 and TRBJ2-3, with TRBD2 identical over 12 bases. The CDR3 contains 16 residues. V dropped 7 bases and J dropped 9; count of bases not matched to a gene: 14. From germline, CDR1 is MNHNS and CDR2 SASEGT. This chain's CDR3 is CASTPELAGGRWTQYF. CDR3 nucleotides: TGTGCCAGCACCCCCGAACTAGCGGGGGGAAGGTGGACGCAGTATTTT.

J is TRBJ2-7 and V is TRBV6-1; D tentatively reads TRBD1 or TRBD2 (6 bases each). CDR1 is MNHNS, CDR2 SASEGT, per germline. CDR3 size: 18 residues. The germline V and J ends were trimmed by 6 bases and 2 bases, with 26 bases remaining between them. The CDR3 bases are TGTGCCAGCAGGTACCTTGACGGAGGGGGGACCTTGCCCTACGAGCAGTACGTC. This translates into CASRYLDGGGTLPYEQYV.

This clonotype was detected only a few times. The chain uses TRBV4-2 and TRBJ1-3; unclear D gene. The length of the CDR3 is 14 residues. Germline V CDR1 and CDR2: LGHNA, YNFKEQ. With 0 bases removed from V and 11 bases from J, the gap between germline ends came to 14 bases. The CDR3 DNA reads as TGTGCCAGCAGCCAAGACAGCACCCGGAGGTCCATATATTTT. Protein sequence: CASSQDSTRRSIYF.

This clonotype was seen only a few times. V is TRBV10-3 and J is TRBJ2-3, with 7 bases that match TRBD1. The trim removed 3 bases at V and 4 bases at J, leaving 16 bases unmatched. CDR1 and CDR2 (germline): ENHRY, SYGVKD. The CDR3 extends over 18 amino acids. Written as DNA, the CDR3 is TGTGCCATCAGTGACAGAAGGGACAGCTTCCGGTCCCCAGATACGCAGTATTTT. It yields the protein CAISDRRDSFRSPDTQYF.

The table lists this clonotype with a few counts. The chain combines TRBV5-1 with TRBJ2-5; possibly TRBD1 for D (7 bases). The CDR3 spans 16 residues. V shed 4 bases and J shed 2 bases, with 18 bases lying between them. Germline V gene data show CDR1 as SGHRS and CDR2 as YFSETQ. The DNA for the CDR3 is TGCGCCAGCAGCGGGGGGACAGCGCCCCTACAAGAGACCCAGTACTTC. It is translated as CASSGGTAPLQETQYF.

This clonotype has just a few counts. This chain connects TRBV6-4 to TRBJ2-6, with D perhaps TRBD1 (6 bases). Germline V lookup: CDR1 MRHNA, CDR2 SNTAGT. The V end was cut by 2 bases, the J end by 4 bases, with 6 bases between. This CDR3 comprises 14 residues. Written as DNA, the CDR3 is TGTGCCAGCAGTGACGGACAGGGGGCCAACGTCCTGACTTTC. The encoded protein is CASSDGQGANVLTF.

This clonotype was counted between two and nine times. CDR3 in amino acids: CATSRDHAGGRPQHF. In DNA, the CDR3 is TGTGCCACCAGCAGAGATCATGCAGGTGGTCGACCCCAGCATTTT. The rearrangement links TRBV15 to TRBJ1-5; D is ambiguous. This CDR3 is 15 amino acids long. Germline CDR1 and CDR2: LNHNV and YYDKDF (reference sequence). V lost 0 bases to trimming and J lost 10 bases, with 16 bases between them.

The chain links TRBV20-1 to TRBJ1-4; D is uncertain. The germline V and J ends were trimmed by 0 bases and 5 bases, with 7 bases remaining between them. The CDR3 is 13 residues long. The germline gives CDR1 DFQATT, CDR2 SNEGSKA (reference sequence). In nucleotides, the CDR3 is TGCAGTGCTAGAGATAGTGGGAATGAAAAACTGTTTTTT. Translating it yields CSARDSGNEKLFF.

Written as DNA, the CDR3 is TGTGCCAGCAGTATGAGCGGGACTAGTCTCCATGAGCAGTTCTTC. Translating it yields CASSMSGTSLHEQFF. V is TRBV14 and J is TRBJ2-1, with 8 positions matching TRBD2. V dropped 6 bases and J dropped 8; count of bases not matched to a gene: 12. The CDR3 length is 15 residues. CDR1 is SGHDN, CDR2 FVKESK, per germline.

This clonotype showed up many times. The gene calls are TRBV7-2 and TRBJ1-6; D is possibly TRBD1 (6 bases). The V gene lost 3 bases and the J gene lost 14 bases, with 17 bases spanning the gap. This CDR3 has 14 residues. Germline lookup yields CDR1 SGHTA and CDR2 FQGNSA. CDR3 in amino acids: CASSLTGAISALHF. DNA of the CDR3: TGTGCCAGCAGCTTGACGGGGGCGATATCCGCCCTCCACTTT.

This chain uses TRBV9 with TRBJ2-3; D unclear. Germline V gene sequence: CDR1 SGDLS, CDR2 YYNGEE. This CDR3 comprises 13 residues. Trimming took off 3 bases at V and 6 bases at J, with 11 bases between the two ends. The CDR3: CASSEYSEDTQYF. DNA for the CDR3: TGTGCCAGCAGCGAATACTCGGAGGATACGCAGTATTTT.

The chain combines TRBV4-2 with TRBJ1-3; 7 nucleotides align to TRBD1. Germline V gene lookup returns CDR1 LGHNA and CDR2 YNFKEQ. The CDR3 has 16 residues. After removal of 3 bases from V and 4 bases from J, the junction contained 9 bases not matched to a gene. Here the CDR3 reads CASSQDYRGSGNTIYF. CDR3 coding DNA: TGTGCCAGCAGCCAGGATTACAGGGGATCCGGAAACACCATATATTTT.